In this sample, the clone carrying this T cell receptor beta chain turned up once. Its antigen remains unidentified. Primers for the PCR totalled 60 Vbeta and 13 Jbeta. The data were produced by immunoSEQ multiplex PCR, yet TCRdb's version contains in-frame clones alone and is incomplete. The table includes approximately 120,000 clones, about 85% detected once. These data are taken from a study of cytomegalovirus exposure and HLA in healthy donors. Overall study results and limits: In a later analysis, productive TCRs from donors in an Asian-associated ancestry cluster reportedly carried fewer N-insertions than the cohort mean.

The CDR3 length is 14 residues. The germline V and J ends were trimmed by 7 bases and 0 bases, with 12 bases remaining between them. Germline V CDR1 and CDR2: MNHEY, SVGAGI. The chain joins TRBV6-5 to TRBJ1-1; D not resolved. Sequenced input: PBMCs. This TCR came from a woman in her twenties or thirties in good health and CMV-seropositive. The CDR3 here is CASKLGRLNTEAFF. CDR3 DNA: TGTGCCAGCAAATTAGGGAGGCTGAACACTGAAGCTTTCTTT.